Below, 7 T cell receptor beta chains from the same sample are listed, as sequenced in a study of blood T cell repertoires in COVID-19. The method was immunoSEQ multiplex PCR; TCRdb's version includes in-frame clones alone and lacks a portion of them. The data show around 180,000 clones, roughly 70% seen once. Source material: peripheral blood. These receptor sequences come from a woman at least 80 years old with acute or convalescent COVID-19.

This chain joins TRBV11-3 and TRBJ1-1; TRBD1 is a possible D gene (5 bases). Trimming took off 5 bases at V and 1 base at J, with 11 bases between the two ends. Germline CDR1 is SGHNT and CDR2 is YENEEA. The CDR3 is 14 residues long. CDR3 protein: CASSLTVGNTEAFF. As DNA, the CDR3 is TGTGCCAGCAGCCTGACAGTGGGGAACACTGAAGCTTTCTTT.

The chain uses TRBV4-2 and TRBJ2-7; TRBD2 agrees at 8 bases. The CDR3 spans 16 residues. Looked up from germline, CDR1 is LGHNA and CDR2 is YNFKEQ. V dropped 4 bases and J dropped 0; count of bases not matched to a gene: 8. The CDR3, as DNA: TGTGCCAGCAGCCGGACCCCAAGCGGGAGCTCCTACGAGCAGTACTTC. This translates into CASSRTPSGSSYEQYF.

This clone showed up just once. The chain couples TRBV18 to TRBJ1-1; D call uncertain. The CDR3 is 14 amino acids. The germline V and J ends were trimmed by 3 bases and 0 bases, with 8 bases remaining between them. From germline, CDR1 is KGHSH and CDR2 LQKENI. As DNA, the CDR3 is TGTGCCAGCTCACCGGCAGATATGAACACTGAAGCTTTCTTT. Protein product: CASSPADMNTEAFF.

In DNA, the CDR3 is TGTGCCAGCAGTACACCTAGCGGGAGGACGGAGGAGCAGTACTTC. Translation gives CASSTPSGRTEEQYF. The chain has TRBV28 and TRBJ2-7; 11 bases are a match to TRBD2. The CDR3 loop spans 15 amino acids. V shed 5 bases and J 7 bases; nucleotides not matched to a gene: 10. Looked up from germline, CDR1 is MDHEN and CDR2 is SYDVKM.

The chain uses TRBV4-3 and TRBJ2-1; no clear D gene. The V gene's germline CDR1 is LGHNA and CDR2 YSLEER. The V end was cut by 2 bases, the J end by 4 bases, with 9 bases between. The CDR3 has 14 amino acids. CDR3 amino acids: CASSQRARYNEQFF. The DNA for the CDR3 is TGCGCCAGCAGCCAACGAGCTAGGTACAATGAGCAGTTCTTC.

The CDR3 coding sequence is TGCAGCGTTGAAGCGGGAAGGGGGGAGCTGTTTTTT. Translated, it gives CSVEAGRGELFF. This chain joins TRBV29-1 and TRBJ2-2, with a tentative D call TRBD2 (5 bases). There are 12 residues in the CDR3. Trimming stripped 1 base from V and 8 bases from J, with 8 bases between. Germline V gene data show CDR1 as SQVTM and CDR2 as ANQGSEA.

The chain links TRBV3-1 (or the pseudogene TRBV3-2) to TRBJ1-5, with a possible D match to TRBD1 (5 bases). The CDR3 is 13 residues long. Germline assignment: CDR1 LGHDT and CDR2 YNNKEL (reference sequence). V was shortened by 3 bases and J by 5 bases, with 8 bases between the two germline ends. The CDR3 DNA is TGTGCCAGCAGCCAGGGGGGGGATCAGCCCCAGCATTTT. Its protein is CASSQGGDQPQHF.